This T cell receptor beta chain was observed in a study of blood T cell repertoires in COVID-19. Measured with immunoSEQ multiplex PCR; TCRdb has only the in-frame clones, and not every one. Seen here are 220,000 or so clones, roughly 84% observed once, and the top ten hold 2.5% to 3.5%. The sample was peripheral blood. The TCR sequence derives from a man aged 50 to 59 who had recovered from COVID-19.

CDR3: CASSKRPPGEPNTGELFF. In nucleotides, the CDR3 is TGTGCCAGCAGCAAACGCCCACCGGGAGAACCGAACACCGGGGAGCTGTTTTTT. V and J are TRBV11-2 and TRBJ2-2; a possible D gene is TRBD2 (6 bases). Germline V gene data show CDR1 as SGHAT and CDR2 as FQNNGV. Deletions cut 5 bases from V and 0 bases from J, with 19 bases between. This CDR3 region has 18 residues.